Below are 22 T cell receptor beta chains sequenced from a single sample in a study of T cells in Graves' hyperthyroidism and ophthalmopathy. Amplification yielded TCR beta CDR3 regions, with RNA transcripts as the source. Using the HTBI primer set, a first-round RT-PCR was run on the TCR CDR3. TCRdb processed the multiplex PCR reads anew with MiXCR; each CDR3 protein has one entry. Here the sample spans hundreds of thousands of distinct CDR3 sequences, approximately 15% being singletons. Sample: blood. The receptors stem from a woman aged 18-29 years with Graves' hyperthyroidism.

This clonotype was seen many times. The chain joins TRBV12-3 or TRBV12-4 to TRBJ2-7, with a weak D call TRBD1 (6 bases). The CDR3 sequence is 14 residues long. V was clipped by 5 bases and J by 5 bases, with 16 bases between them. CDR3 amino acids: CASSPTGMSNEQYF. CDR3 sequence (DNA): TGTGCCAGCAGTCCGACAGGCATGAGCAACGAGCAGTACTTC.

The chain links TRBV5-6 to TRBJ2-7; tentatively, D is TRBD1 (7 bases). Germline assignment: CDR1 SGHDT and CDR2 YYEEEE. CDR3 length: 13 amino acids. Trimming shortened V by 4 bases and J by 4 bases, and 12 bases separated the two germline ends. The CDR3 nucleotides are TGTGCCAGCAGCCAGGGGGGAAAGTACGAGCAGTACTTC. This translates into CASSQGGKYEQYF. The whole variable domain, remainder taken from reference TRBV5-6 and TRBJ2-7, is DAGVTQSPTHLIKTRGQQVTLRCSPKSGHDTVSWYQQALGQGPQFIFQYYEEEERQRGNFPDRFSGHQFPNYSSELNVNALLLGDSALYLCASSQGGKYEQYFGPGTRLTVT.

This clonotype was recorded many times. V and J are TRBV28 and TRBJ1-1; D is possibly TRBD1 (6 bases). CDR1 and CDR2 from the germline V gene are MDHEN and SYDVKM. V was trimmed by 5 bases and J by 1 base, leaving 11 bases between them. This CDR3 spans 14 amino acids. The CDR3 bases are TGTGCCAGCAGTATACAGGGTGGGAACACTGAAGCTTTCTTT. Translated: CASSIQGGNTEAFF. Drawing the rest from reference TRBV28 and TRBJ1-1, the complete variable domain is DVKVTQSSRYLVKRTGEKVFLECVQDMDHENMFWYRQDPGLGLRLIYFSYDVKMKEKGDIPEGYSVSREKKERFSLILESASTNQTSMYLCASSIQGGNTEAFFGQGTRLTVV.

The gene calls are TRBV20-1 and TRBJ2-3; 10 positions match TRBD1. The germline CDR1 and CDR2 sequences are DFQATT and SNEGSKA (reference sequence). V shed 2 bases and J 4 bases; nucleotides not matched to a gene: 3. The CDR3 has 14 residues. The CDR3 DNA reads as TGCAGTGCTAGATGGGACAGGGGTTCAGATACGCAGTATTTT. As protein: CSARWDRGSDTQYF.

This clonotype was detected many times. V is TRBV18 and J is TRBJ1-1, with D hard to call. Trimming removed 6 bases from V and 2 bases from J, with 13 bases in between. This CDR3 comprises 14 residues. Germline CDR1 reads KGHSH; CDR2 reads LQKENI. CDR3 coding DNA: TGTGCCAGCTCGTACGCCACGGGAAACACTGAAGCTTTCTTT. Translating it yields CASSYATGNTEAFF. The full variable domain, rest sourced from reference TRBV18 and TRBJ1-1, is NAGVMQNPRHLVRRRGQEARLRCSPMKGHSHVYWYRQLPEEGLKFMVYLQKENIIDESGMPKERFSAEFPKEGPSILRIQQVVRGDSAAYFCASSYATGNTEAFFGQGTRLTVV.

In this sample, this clonotype turned up many times. V is TRBV20-1 and J is TRBJ2-5; perhaps TRBD1 as D (5 bases). The V end lost 4 bases, the J end lost 9 bases, and 12 bases lay between the germline ends. The germline V gene has CDR1 DFQATT and CDR2 SNEGSKA (reference sequence). This CDR3 contains 11 residues. CDR3 loop: CSAIGDAAQYF. In DNA form, the CDR3 reads TGCAGTGCTATAGGGGATGCGGCCCAGTACTTC.

V is TRBV7-9 and J is TRBJ1-6; D is undetermined. CDR1 and CDR2 from the germline V gene are SEHNR and FQNEAQ (reference sequence). The length of the CDR3 is 13 residues. The V gene lost 4 bases and the J gene lost 9 bases, with 10 bases spanning the gap. The CDR3, as DNA: TGTGCCAGCAGCTCCAAGGGTTTTTCACCCCTCCACTTT. Translating it yields CASSSKGFSPLHF.

A remark on this clonotype: This may come from a read error, since a much larger clone is one base off. The rearrangement uses TRBV12-3 or TRBV12-4 and TRBJ1-2; TRBD1 matches 7 bases. This CDR3 is 15 amino acids long. V shed 6 bases and J 4 bases; nucleotides not matched to a gene: 11. The CDR3: CASRLLDREGYGYTF. Written as DNA, the CDR3 is TGTGCCAGCAGGTTGCTTGACAGGGAAGGCTATGGCTACACCTTC.

This clonotype came up many times. The chain uses TRBV3-1 and TRBJ2-7; no clear D gene. V dropped 0 bases and J dropped 1 base, with 10 bases sitting between them. CDR1 and CDR2 (germline): LGHDT, YNNKEL (reference sequence). CDR3 length equals 15 residues. The DNA of the CDR3 is TGTGCCAGCAGCCAAGATCTTTCTAGTTCCTACGAGCAGTACTTC. It specifies CASSQDLSSSYEQYF.

This clonotype has a handful of counts. The chain joins TRBV7-9 to TRBJ1-2; no clear D gene. Trimming took 6 bases from V and 4 from J, leaving 18 bases between them. This CDR3 spans 15 amino acids. Germline lookup yields CDR1 SEHNR and CDR2 FQNEAQ (reference sequence). CDR3 coding DNA: TGTGCCAGCAGTCATCTTACCGGGCCAATCTATGGCTACACCTTC. Protein: CASSHLTGPIYGYTF.

This clonotype was seen many times. The chain links TRBV2 to TRBJ2-5; 7 bases match TRBD1. The length of the CDR3 is 13 residues. Germline V gene sequence: CDR1 SNHLY, CDR2 FYNNEI. Trimming took 6 bases from V and 5 from J; bases not matched to a gene: 6. This CDR3 is CASSRDSMETQYF. CDR3 in DNA: TGTGCCAGCAGCCGGGACAGCATGGAGACCCAGTACTTC. The whole variable domain, remainder taken from reference TRBV2 and TRBJ2-5, is EPEVTQTPSHQVTQMGQEVILRCVPISNHLYFYWYRQILGQKVEFLVSFYNNEISEKSEIFDDQFSVERPDGSNFTLKIRSTKLEDSAMYFCASSRDSMETQYFGPGTRLLVL.

The rearrangement links TRBV10-3 to TRBJ2-1, with TRBD1 identical over 9 bases. J gave up 4 bases and V 2 bases, and 6 bases lay outside the gene matches. The CDR3 covers 16 residues. Looked up from germline, CDR1 is ENHRY and CDR2 is SYGVKD. CDR3 amino acids: CAISEGTGFVYNEQFF. The CDR3, as DNA: TGTGCCATCAGTGAGGGGACAGGGTTTGTTTACAATGAGCAGTTCTTC.

The V call is TRBV7-9, the J call TRBJ2-2, with D possibly TRBD2 on 6 matching bases. V lost 4 bases and J 6 bases, leaving 18 bases between the germline ends. Looked up from germline, CDR1 is SEHNR and CDR2 is FQNEAQ (reference sequence). The CDR3 is 16 amino acids. The CDR3 region is CASSSPLLAPAGELFF. The DNA for the CDR3 is TGTGCCAGCAGCTCGCCCTTACTAGCCCCCGCCGGGGAGCTGTTTTTT.

This clonotype was seen a few times. CDR3 coding DNA: TGCGCCAGCAGCCCATCGACGGGACTTTACAATGAGCAGTTCTTC. It yields the protein CASSPSTGLYNEQFF. J is TRBJ2-1 and V is TRBV5-1, with D possibly matching TRBD2 (6 bases). The germline V gene encodes CDR1 SGHRS and CDR2 YFSETQ. There are 15 residues in the CDR3. The germline V and J ends were trimmed by 4 bases and 4 bases, with 15 bases remaining between them.

This clonotype appeared a few times. The chain joins TRBV5-1 to TRBJ2-3, with TRBD1 matching 7 bases. The germline V gene has CDR1 SGHRS and CDR2 YFSETQ. The V segment lost 4 bases and the J segment 0 bases; nucleotides outside the gene matches: 14. The CDR3 consists of 18 residues. This CDR3 is CASSPTGNLFSSTDTQYF. The DNA for the CDR3 is TGCGCCAGCAGCCCGACAGGGAACCTGTTTTCTAGCACAGATACGCAGTATTTT. The whole variable domain, remainder taken from reference TRBV5-1 and TRBJ2-3, is KAGVTQTPRYLIKTRGQQVTLSCSPISGHRSVSWYQQTPGQGLQFLFEYFSETQRNKGNFPGRFSGRQFSNSRSEMNVSTLELGDSALYLCASSPTGNLFSSTDTQYFGPGTRLTVL.

This clonotype was observed many times. The chain uses TRBV12-3 or TRBV12-4 and TRBJ1-5; TRBD1 aligns across 7 bases. V dropped 1 base and J dropped 4; count of bases not matched to a gene: 7. The CDR3 is made up of 16 amino acids. The CDR3 nucleotides read TGTGCCAGCAGTTTAGAAGGGGGGGACAGAAATCAGCCCCAGCATTTT. It encodes CASSLEGGDRNQPQHF.

This chain joins TRBV6-6 and TRBJ1-1; D remains ambiguous. V was clipped by 0 bases and J by 5 bases, with 13 bases between them. Per the germline V gene, CDR1 is MNHNY and CDR2 is SVGAGI (reference sequence). This CDR3 is 15 amino acids long. The CDR3 protein is CASSYSPGPTTEAFF. DNA for the CDR3: TGTGCCAGCAGTTACTCACCGGGCCCTACTACTGAAGCTTTCTTT.

V usage is TRBV7-3 and J usage is TRBJ1-2, with TRBD1 identical over 11 bases. This CDR3 region has 15 residues. V dropped 5 bases and J dropped 6; count of bases not matched to a gene: 8. Germline values: CDR1 SGHTA, CDR2 FQGTGA. As DNA, the CDR3 is TGTGCCAGCAGCCCATCCCGGGACAGGGGGAATGGCTACACCTTC. Its translation: CASSPSRDRGNGYTF.

The chain is built from TRBV10-2 and TRBJ2-5; the match to TRBD2 covers 8 bases. Losses at the gene ends were 6 bases for V and 9 bases for J; bases not matched to a gene: 15. The germline V gene has CDR1 WSHSY and CDR2 SAAADI. The CDR3 length is 15 residues. CDR3 coding DNA: TGCGCCAGCAGCCCCGGGACTAGACGCGTGGGGTCCCAGTACTTC. Amino acids: CASSPGTRRVGSQYF.

The chain couples TRBV5-1 to TRBJ1-4; tentative D call: TRBD1 (6 bases). There are 15 residues in the CDR3. V lost 4 bases to trimming and J lost 4 bases, with 14 bases between them. Germline assignment: CDR1 SGHRS and CDR2 YFSETQ. The CDR3 loop is CASSASGTNNEKLFF. CDR3 bases: TGCGCCAGCAGCGCCTCCGGGACAAATAATGAAAAACTGTTTTTT.

The rearrangement joins TRBV27 to TRBJ1-2; TRBD1 aligns across 10 bases. CDR3 length: 16 residues. J gave up 7 bases and V 5 bases, and 13 bases lay outside the gene matches. Germline CDR1 MNHEY, CDR2 SMNVEV (reference sequence). CDR3 nucleotides: TGTGCCAGCAGTCTTGACTACCCGGGACAGGGGCTTGGCTACACCTTC. Protein: CASSLDYPGQGLGYTF.

The DNA of the CDR3 is TGTGCCACCCACATCTCGGGACAGGGGAACACCGGGGAGCTGTTTTTT. Protein: CATHISGQGNTGELFF. This chain links TRBV7-9 with TRBJ2-2; 9 bases line up with TRBD1. Germline loops: CDR1 SEHNR, CDR2 FQNEAQ (reference sequence). The ends lost 10 bases at V and 1 base at J; junction bases unmatched: 10. This CDR3 has 16 residues.